Sequencing of this T cell receptor (beta chain) was carried out in a study of CD8+ T cells in alopecia areata. Study observations and caveats: Scalp lesions, especially in alopecia totalis/universalis, had higher clonality than normal scalp.

Sequencing relied on a cDNA template that was reverse transcribed from extracted RNA. Using immunoSEQ multiplex PCR, the repertoire was profiled, and TCRdb retains in-frame clones only, with some absent. The sample has under 350,000 clones; 58% are singletons. Indicated treatment: oral pan-JAK inhibitor, 5-10 mg twice daily. The CDR3 extends over 13 amino acids. V dropped 1 base and J dropped 2 bases, with 7 bases sitting between them. Germline V gene data show CDR1 as SGHNT and CDR2 as YYREEE (reference sequence). This clone came up a few times. The antigen is not known. This chain joins TRBV5-4 and TRBJ2-7, with D perhaps matching TRBD1 (5 bases). The sample was CD4+ T cells sorted from blood, taken at week 24, from a patient treated with tofacitinib. This receptor was identified in a human donor with alopecia areata. The CDR3 protein is CASSLKQAYEQYF. CDR3 sequence (DNA): TGTGCCAGCAGCTTGAAACAGGCCTACGAGCAGTACTTC.